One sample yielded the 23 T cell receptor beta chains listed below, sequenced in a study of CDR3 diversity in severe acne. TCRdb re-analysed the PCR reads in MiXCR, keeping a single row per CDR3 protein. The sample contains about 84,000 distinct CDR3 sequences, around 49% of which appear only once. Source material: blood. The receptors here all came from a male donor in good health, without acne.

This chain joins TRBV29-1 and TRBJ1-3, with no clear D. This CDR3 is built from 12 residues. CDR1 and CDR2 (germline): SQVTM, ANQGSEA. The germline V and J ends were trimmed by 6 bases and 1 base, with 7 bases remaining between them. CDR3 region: CSVQVSGNTIYF. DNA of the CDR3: TGCAGCGTCCAAGTTTCTGGAAACACCATATATTTT.

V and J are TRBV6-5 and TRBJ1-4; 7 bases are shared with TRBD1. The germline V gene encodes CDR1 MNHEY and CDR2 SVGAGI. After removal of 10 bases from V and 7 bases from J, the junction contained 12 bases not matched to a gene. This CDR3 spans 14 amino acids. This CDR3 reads CAIREGARSEKLFF. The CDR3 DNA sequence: TGTGCCATCAGGGAGGGGGCGCGATCTGAAAAACTGTTTTTT.

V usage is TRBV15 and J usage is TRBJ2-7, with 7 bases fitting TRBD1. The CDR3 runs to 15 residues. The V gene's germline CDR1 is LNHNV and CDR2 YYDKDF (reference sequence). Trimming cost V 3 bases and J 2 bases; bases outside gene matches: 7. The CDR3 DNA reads TGTGCCACCAGCAGCCTAGAGACAGGGACCTACGAGCAGTACTTC. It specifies CATSSLETGTYEQYF.

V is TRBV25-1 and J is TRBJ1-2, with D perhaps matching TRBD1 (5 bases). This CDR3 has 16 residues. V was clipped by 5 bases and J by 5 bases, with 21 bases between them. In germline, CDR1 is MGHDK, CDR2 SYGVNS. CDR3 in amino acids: CASSLDFRVGTYGYTF. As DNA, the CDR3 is TGTGCCAGCAGTTTAGACTTTCGGGTTGGGACTTATGGCTACACCTTC.

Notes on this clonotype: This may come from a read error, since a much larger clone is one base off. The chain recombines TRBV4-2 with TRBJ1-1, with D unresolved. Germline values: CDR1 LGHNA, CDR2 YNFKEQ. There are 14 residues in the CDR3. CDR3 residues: CASSSPGEITEALF. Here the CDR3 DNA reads TGTGCCAGCAGCTCCCCGGGAGAGATCACTGAAGCTCTCTTT.

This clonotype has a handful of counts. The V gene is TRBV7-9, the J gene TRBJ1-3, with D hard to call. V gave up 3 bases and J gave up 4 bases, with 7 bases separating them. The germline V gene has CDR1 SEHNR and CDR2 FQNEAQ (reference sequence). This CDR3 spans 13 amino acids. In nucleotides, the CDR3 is TGTGCCAGCAGCTTTGTGGAGGGAAACACCATATATTTT. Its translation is CASSFVEGNTIYF.

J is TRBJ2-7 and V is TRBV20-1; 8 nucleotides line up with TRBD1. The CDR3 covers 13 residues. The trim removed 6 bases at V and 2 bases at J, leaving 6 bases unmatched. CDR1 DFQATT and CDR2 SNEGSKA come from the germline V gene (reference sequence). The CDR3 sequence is CSALPGQAYEQYF. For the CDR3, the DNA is TGCAGTGCCCTGCCGGGACAGGCCTACGAGCAGTACTTC.

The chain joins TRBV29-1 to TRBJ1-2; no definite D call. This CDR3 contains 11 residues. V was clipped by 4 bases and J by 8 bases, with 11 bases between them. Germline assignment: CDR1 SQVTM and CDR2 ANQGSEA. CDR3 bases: TGCAGCGTTGTTGAGGGAAGGGGCTACACCTTC. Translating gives CSVVEGRGYTF.

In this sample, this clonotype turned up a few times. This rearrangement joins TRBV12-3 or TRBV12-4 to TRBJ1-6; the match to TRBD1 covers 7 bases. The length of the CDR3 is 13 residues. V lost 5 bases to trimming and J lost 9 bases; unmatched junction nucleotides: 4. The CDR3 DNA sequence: TGTGCCAGCAGTCAGAGGGGGCCTTCACCCCTCCACTTT. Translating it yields CASSQRGPSPLHF.

The DNA of the CDR3 is TGCGCCAGCAGCCAGGATCTGAGCGCTGAGACCCAGTACTTC. It translates to CASSQDLSAETQYF. The gene calls are TRBV5-1 and TRBJ2-5; D unresolved. CDR1 is SGHRS and CDR2 is YFSETQ in the germline V gene. This CDR3 is built from 14 residues. V gave up 4 bases and J gave up 5 bases, with 15 bases separating them. Complete variable domain (other parts from reference TRBV5-1 and TRBJ2-5): KAGVTQTPRYLIKTRGQQVTLSCSPISGHRSVSWYQQTPGQGLQFLFEYFSETQRNKGNFPGRFSGRQFSNSRSEMNVSTLELGDSALYLCASSQDLSAETQYFGPGTRLLVL.

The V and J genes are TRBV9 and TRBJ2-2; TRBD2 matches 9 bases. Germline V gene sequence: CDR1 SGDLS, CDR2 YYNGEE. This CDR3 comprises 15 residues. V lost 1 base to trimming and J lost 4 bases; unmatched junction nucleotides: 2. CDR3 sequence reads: CASSVPSGTTGELFF. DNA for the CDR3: TGTGCCAGCAGCGTACCTAGCGGGACCACCGGGGAGCTGTTTTTT.

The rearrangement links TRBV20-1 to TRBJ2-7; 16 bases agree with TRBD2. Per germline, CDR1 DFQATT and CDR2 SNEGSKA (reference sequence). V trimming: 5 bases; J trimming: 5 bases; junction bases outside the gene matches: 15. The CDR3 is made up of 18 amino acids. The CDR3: CSADPGTSGGVDRDEQYF. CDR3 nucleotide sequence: TGCAGTGCTGATCCCGGGACTAGCGGGGGGGTAGATCGCGACGAGCAGTACTTC.

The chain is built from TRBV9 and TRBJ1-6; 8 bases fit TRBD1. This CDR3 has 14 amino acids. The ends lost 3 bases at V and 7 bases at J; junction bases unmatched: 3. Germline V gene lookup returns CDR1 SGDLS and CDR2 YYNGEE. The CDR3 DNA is TGTGCCAGCAGCGCGGGACAGGAAAATTCACCCCTCCACTTT. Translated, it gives CASSAGQENSPLHF.

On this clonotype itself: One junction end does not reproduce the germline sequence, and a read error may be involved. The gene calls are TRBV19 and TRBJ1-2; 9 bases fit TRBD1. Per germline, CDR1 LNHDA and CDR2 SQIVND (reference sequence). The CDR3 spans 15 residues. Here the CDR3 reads CVSSLSTGGGYSYTF. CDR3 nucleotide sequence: TGTGTCAGTAGTCTCTCGACAGGGGGAGGGTATAGCTACACCTTC. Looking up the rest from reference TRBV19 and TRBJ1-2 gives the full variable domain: DGGITQSPKYLFRKEGQNVTLSCEQNLNHDAMYWYRQDPGQGLRLIYYSQIVNDFQKGDIAEGYSVSREKKESFPLTVTSAQKNPTAFYLCVSSLSTGGGYSYTFGSGTRLTVV.

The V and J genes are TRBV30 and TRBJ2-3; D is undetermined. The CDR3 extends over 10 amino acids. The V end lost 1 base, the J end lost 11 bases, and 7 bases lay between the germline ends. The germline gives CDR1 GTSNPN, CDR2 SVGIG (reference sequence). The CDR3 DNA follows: TGTGCCTGGAGTGACAATGAGCAGTATTTT. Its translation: CAWSDNEQYF.

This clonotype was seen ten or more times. CDR3 region: CASRPTANYGYTF. Here the CDR3 DNA reads TGTGCCAGTAGACCGACAGCTAACTATGGCTACACCTTC. The rearrangement joins TRBV19 to TRBJ1-2; possible D gene TRBD1, 5 bases. Trimming shortened V by 6 bases and J by 0 bases, and 8 bases separated the two germline ends. CDR1 and CDR2 from the germline V gene are LNHDA and SQIVND (reference sequence). CDR3 length equals 13 residues.

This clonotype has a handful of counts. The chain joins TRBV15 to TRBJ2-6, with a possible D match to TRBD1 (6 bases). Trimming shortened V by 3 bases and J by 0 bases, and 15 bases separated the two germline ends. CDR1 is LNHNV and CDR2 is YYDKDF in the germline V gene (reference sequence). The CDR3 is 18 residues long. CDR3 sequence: CATSRQGRVISGANVLTF. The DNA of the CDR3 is TGTGCCACCAGCAGGCAGGGGAGAGTGATCTCTGGGGCCAACGTCCTGACTTTC.

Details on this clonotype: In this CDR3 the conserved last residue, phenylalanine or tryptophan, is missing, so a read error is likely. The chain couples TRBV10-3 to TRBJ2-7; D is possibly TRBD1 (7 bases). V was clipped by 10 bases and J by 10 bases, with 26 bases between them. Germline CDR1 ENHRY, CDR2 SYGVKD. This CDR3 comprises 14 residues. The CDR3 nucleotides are TGTGCCAGCAGCGTAGACGGTCAGGGGGGAGCTCAGTACCTC. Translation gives CASSVDGQGGAQYL.

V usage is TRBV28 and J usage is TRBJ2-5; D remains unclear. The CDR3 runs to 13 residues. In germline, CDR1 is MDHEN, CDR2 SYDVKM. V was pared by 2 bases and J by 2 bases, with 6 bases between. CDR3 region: CASSLIAQETQYF. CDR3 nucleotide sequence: TGTGCCAGCAGTTTAATCGCGCAAGAGACCCAGTACTTC.

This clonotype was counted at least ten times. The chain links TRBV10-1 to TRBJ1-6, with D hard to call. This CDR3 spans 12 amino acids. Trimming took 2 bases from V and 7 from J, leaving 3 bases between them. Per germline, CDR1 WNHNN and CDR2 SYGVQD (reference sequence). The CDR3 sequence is CASSEGNSPLHF. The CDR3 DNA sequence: TGCGCCAGCAGTGAGGGGAATTCACCCCTCCACTTT.

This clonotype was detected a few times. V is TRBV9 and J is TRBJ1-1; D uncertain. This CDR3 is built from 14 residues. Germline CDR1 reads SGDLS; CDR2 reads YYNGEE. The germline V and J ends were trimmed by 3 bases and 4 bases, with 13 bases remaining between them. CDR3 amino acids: CASSGGGVTTEAFF. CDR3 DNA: TGTGCCAGCAGCGGGGGAGGAGTGACCACTGAAGCTTTCTTT.

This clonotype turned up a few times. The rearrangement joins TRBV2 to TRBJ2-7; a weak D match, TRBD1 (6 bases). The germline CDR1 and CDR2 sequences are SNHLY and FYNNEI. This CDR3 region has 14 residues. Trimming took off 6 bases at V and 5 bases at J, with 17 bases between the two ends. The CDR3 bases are TGTGCCAGCAGGGCCAGGGGATATAGCGACGAGCAGTACTTC. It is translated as CASRARGYSDEQYF.

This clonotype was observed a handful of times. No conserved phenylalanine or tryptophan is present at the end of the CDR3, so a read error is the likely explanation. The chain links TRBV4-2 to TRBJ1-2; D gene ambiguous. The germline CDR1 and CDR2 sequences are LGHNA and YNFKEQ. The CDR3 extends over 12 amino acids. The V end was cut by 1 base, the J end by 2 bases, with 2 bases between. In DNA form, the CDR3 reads TGTGCCAGCAGCCAAGGGAACTATGGCTACACCCTC. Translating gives CASSQGNYGYTL.